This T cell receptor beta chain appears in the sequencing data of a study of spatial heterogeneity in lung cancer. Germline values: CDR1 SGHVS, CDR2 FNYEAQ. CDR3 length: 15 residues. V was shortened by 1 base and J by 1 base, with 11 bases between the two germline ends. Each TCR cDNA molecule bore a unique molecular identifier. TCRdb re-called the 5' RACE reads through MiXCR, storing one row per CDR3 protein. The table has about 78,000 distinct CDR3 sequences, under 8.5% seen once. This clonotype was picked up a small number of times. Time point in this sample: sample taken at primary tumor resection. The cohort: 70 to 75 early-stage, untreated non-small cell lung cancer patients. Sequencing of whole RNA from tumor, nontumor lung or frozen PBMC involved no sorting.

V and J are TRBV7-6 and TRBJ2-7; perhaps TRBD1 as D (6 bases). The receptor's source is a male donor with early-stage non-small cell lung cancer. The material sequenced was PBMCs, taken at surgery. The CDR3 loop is CASSLEAQGSYEQYF. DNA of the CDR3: TGTGCCAGCAGCTTAGAGGCCCAGGGGTCCTACGAGCAGTACTTC.